This TCR beta chain was observed in a study of shared clonotypes between healthy human individuals. General study findings and limits: Depth of sequencing was expected to influence donor clonotype sharing. About 5% was the fraction of naive CD4 clonotypes found shared across four donors. Generally, naive subsets (rather than memory subsets) showed larger estimated richness.

The CDR3 runs to 14 residues. CDR1 SGHNT and CDR2 YYREEE come from the germline V gene (reference sequence). V lost 3 bases, J lost 4 bases, and 4 bases stayed unmatched. Nashville, Tennessee was home to all donors, each a Caucasian adult. Only in-frame clones appear in the TCRdb table, and some are missing; sequencing was by immunoSEQ multiplex PCR. The table records approximately 700,000 clones, 60% to 75% of them present only once. Details on this clone: Antigen unknown.

The chain links TRBV5-4 to TRBJ2-7; 10 bases line up with TRBD2. Sequencing used memory CD4+ T cells sorted from blood. The subset: CD45RA-negative fraction. This sequence originates from a woman under 40 in good health. DNA of the CDR3: TGTGCCAGCAGCTCACCGGGACTAGCGTACGAGCAGTACTTC. This sequence encodes CASSSPGLAYEQYF.